This T cell receptor (beta chain) was obtained from a study of cytomegalovirus exposure and HLA in healthy donors (TCRdb year 2017). Looking at the study overall: An earlier analysis of a few hundred of the donors reported 276 Gb of sequence data and 100 million to 120 million unique TCR beta sequences obtained from about 200 million T cells. Across under 500 genotyped donors of the cohort, an average of roughly 200,000 unique TCR beta nucleotide sequences per donor were sequenced, and around 20% of those sequences were non-productive. The study profiled the T cell repertoires of hundreds of subjects by immunosequencing and related them to cytomegalovirus serostatus. Because of strong linkage in the cohort, four or five DR-DQ haplotypes were treated as single units for association and clustering. Class I and class II HLA loci were covered by the typing at four-digit resolution. The study was designed to test whether signatures of past pathogen exposure could be identified by cataloging public T cell receptors. Of the roughly 400 genotyped donors, 70% to 90% were placed in the genetic ancestry cluster associated with self-reported Caucasian donors. Rather than drawing on any new phenotypic data, the later analysis identified candidate immune exposures from TCR beta sequences and the way those sequences occurred across donors. An earlier analysis of several hundred of the donors applied high-throughput TCR beta sequencing to assess whether each TCR beta V gene segment acted as functional or pseudogenic. Every discovery cohort repertoire had been produced on one sequencing platform. Besides the first cohort of roughly 640 subjects, a separate validation cohort made up of 120 different subjects was used. A later analysis re-analyzed previously published TCR beta repertoires from 500 to 700 donors and added high-resolution HLA genotyping to study TCR occurrence patterns. Genome-wide SNP genotypes for about 60% of the 666 donors were used in a later genetic analysis, which treated that subset as a discovery cohort. Typing coverage varied by locus: roughly 629-640 donors for A, B, C, DRB1 and DQB1; about 520 for DQA1; more than 600 for DPA1; roughly 450 for DPB1. To predict cytomegalovirus infection status, the study combined high-throughput TCR immunosequencing, statistical association of individual TCRs with disease status, and machine learning. Donor age, sex, ethnicity and CMV serostatus were compiled together with the repertoire data. About 310 gigabases of sequencing data and approximately 84 million unique TCR sequences were included in an early release covering roughly 600 HLA-typed donors. On the study overall, not on this receptor specifically: In this cohort, only TCR beta chains were sequenced, and detectable features were limited by the absence of alpha or paired-chain data. In an earlier analysis of roughly 500 of the donors, most TCR beta V segments appeared in productive rearrangements about 87% or about 30% of the time, broadly matching IMGT annotations. In a later genetic analysis, fewer N-insertions in productive TCRs were reported among donors in an Asian-associated ancestry cluster than the approximately 670-donor mean. Because the 87-base-pair reads could not distinguish some IMGT-functional V segments, including TRBV6-2 and TRBV6-3, those segments were excluded. The study listed 150 to 200 TCR beta chains as associated with cytomegalovirus. Linkage disequilibrium might explain the correlated functional status among segregating V segments, but an unknown experimental factor could not be excluded. For the cohort, immune exposure information was limited to CMV serostatus. The presence/absence analyses assumed that sequencing depth was roughly uniform across donors, and that assumption may not be true. HLA typing was unavailable for some donors at each locus, so association tests used only the typed subset. Some 15 rarely observed V segments, including chromosome 9 orphons, were excluded from the earlier analysis of several hundred of the donors because counts were too low. A further reported finding was that TCR beta sequences accurately predicted the HLA-A and HLA-B alleles for most subjects in the first cohort. The authors suggested that the approach could potentially be generalized to other disease states and immunological phenotypes. In vitro tests confirmed that a few of the cytomegalovirus-associated TCR beta chains recognize cytomegalovirus antigens. The classifier was reported to diagnose cytomegalovirus status with high specificity and sensitivity in both the original and validation cohorts. A later analysis found that most CMV-associated TCR beta chains appeared HLA-restricted, with HLA associations seemingly driven largely by CMV exposure. A later genetic analysis associated a missense DCLRE1C variant with V-gene and J-gene trimming of TCR beta chains, and an independent cohort replicated the association. Strong co-occurrence of HLA alleles, especially DR and DQ, made assigning TCR associations to individual alleles difficult. In a later analysis, several top co-occurrence clusters were reported to appear linked to parvovirus B19, influenza, CMV and Epstein-Barr virus. Specific HLA alleles were associated with 16,951 TCR beta sequences at a false discovery rate of 0.05 in a later analysis. Most TCR sequences were observed very rarely across donors, whereas some public TCRs were present in many individuals. A later analysis found that HLA-associated TCR beta chains were more clonally expanded and had lower generation probabilities than equally common non-associated chains. A cluster of highly shared sequence variants was judged likely to be a technical artifact of the sequencing pipeline. A later analysis found that TCR association rates varied across HLA loci, with DRB1 alleles showing the most associated TCRs and HLA-C alleles the fewest.

The library was generated by the immunoSEQ multiplex PCR assay. For the multiplex PCR, a mixture combining 60 forward primers for TCR Vbeta segments and 13 reverse primers for TCR Jbeta segments was used. Amplification of the CDR3 region of rearranged TCR beta genes was performed with a multiplex PCR assay on genomic DNA. The amplified TCR beta libraries were sequenced on the Illumina HiSeq System as 87-base-pair reads. The published analysis was carried out like this. Across the roughly 640 repertoires, a later analysis counted tens of millions of unique TCR beta chains, roughly 11 million of which were shared by at least two donors. Raw reads were error-corrected and collapsed into unique sequences by a nearest-neighbor algorithm in which closely related sequences were merged to remove PCR and sequencing errors. To assign V, D and J gene segments, CDR3 sequences were aligned to IMGT reference sequences. For a sequence to be retained, a match of at least six nucleotides to both a V gene segment and a J gene segment was required. A rearrangement was called productive if the CDR3 had no stop codons and remained in frame with V and J, and every other rearrangement was called non-productive. Following IMGT convention, CDR3 was defined as the stretch from the second conserved V-encoded cysteine up to the conserved J-encoded phenylalanine. In an earlier analysis of roughly 580 of the donors, sequences lacking an unambiguous match to a single V gene segment were excluded. In an earlier analysis of 500 to 750 of the donors, V segments were called functional above 56.7% productive rearrangements and were called segregating when the between-donor standard deviation exceeded 5%. A statistical classification framework was built to diagnose cytomegalovirus status from the catalog of TCR beta chain sequences. In a later analysis, V and J genes were assigned by comparing TCR nucleotide sequences against IMGT/GENE-DB human TR gene sequences. In a later analysis, CDR3 sequences and most-parsimonious VDJ recombination scenarios were assigned using the TCRdist pipeline. In a later analysis, each TCR beta chain was defined by its CDR3 amino acid sequence together with its V-gene family, and reads without a unique V-gene family were excluded. To address suspected cross-contamination and a sequencing artifact, a later analysis removed approximately 590 highly shared, low-generation-probability nucleotide sequences. In a later analysis, a clonal expansion index was calculated for each public chain from normalized within-repertoire ranks of inferred template counts. In a later analysis, generation probabilities were computed with a VDJ recombination model fitted to out-of-frame rearrangements, and the resulting probabilities were checked against IGoR. A later analysis scored TCR-TCR, TCR-HLA and TCR-CMV co-occurrence with hypergeometric tests, applying a repertoire-size bias correction to TCR pairs. A later analysis estimated false discovery rates by permuting HLA or CMV assignments 20 times. In a later analysis, co-occurring TCRs were grouped using DBSCAN, and TCRdist sequence similarity was added for clustering within HLA-allele-positive subsets. For co-occurrence clustering, repertoires with fewer than 30,000 or more than 120,000 public chains were excluded, along with roughly 5 repertoires with anomalous nucleotide sharing. TCRdb re-hosts the immuneACCESS table, in-frame sequences only. Its copies lack some clones; in the studies checked, an unresolved V gene accounts for under half of them, and the cause for the rest is not known. The V and J calls and clone size come from that table; D and trimming were worked out from the DNA. Across this sample there are some 270,000 clones, with roughly 80% seen only once. The ten largest make up about 0.28% of the sample.

The count of this clone is one. Which antigen it targets is not known. Base qualities are not recorded, but no much larger clone differs from it by a single base. Spanning cysteine to phenylalanine, the CDR3 consists of 17 amino acids. Solely the CDR3 DNA is kept, with 51 bases framed from the first base. Trimming leaves V shorter by 5 bases and J shorter by 1 base, with the junction holding 11 bases beyond the gene matches. CDR1 and CDR2, per the germline V gene (reference sequence), are MNHEY and SMNVEV. The cohort comprised some 730 healthy bone marrow donors. At the time of sampling, every cohort member was nominally healthy, though immune exposures that went unrecorded were likely present. The donor was CMV seronegative and belonged to the group of 352 seronegative cohort members. A peripheral blood sample was provided by each donor, and peripheral blood mononuclear cells were used for TCR beta sequencing. Genomic DNA was extracted from the blood cell samples with the Qiagen DNeasy Blood Extraction Kit.

The sequenced material came from PBMCs. Rearrangement joined TRBV27 to TRBJ2-7; TRBD1 agrees with 10 junctional bases. The receptor was isolated from a girl aged 2-9 years in good health and CMV-seronegative. The sequenced DNA: TGTGCCAGCAGTCTGGGACAGGGGACTGCCGGATCCTACGAGCAGTACTTC. This yields the protein CASSLGQGTAGSYEQYF.